Each of the 15 T cell receptor beta chains below was sequenced from the same sample in a study of identical twins. TCRdb processed the 5' RACE reads anew with MiXCR; each CDR3 protein has one entry. The repertoire holds approximately 600,000 distinct CDR3 sequences, around a tenth seen once, with around 3.2% in the top ten. These data were also filed under a second study, of yellow fever vaccine responses in identical twins.

What was sequenced was PBMCs. These receptors all come from a woman under 30 in good health.

This clonotype was seen ten or more times. V is TRBV20-1 and J is TRBJ2-4, with TRBD2 matching 7 bases. CDR1 and CDR2 (germline): DFQATT, SNEGSKA (reference sequence). This CDR3 is built from 14 residues. Germline trimming cut 5 bases from V and 8 bases from J; bases unmatched to any gene: 12. CDR3 bases: TGCAGTGCTGTCTTGGGGACTACACTAGACATTCAGTACTTC. It encodes CSAVLGTTLDIQYF.

The chain carries TRBV5-6 and TRBJ2-2; maybe TRBD1 (5 bases). The V end lost 0 bases, the J end lost 5 bases, and 11 bases lay between the germline ends. The CDR3 covers 15 residues. CDR1 SGHDT and CDR2 YYEEEE come from the germline V gene. CDR3 loop: CASSLVLDKTGELFF. Written as DNA, the CDR3 is TGTGCCAGCAGCTTGGTCCTGGACAAGACCGGGGAGCTGTTTTTT.

This chain links TRBV18 with TRBJ2-1; 14 bases agree with TRBD2. V gave up 0 bases and J gave up 7 bases; unmatched junction bases: 2. The length of the CDR3 is 16 residues. Germline values: CDR1 KGHSH, CDR2 LQKENI. CDR3 sequence reads: CASSPPGLAGVNEQFF. The CDR3 region has the DNA TGTGCCAGCTCACCACCGGGACTAGCGGGAGTTAATGAGCAGTTCTTC.

This clonotype appeared a few times. The gene calls are TRBV10-3 and TRBJ2-2, with TRBD2 as a possible D gene (5 bases). The CDR3 is 15 amino acids. The germline V gene encodes CDR1 ENHRY and CDR2 SYGVKD. Trimming left V 4 bases short and J 4 bases short, with 13 bases between. The CDR3 protein is CAISGDFSATGELFF. CDR3 in DNA: TGTGCCATCAGTGGGGATTTTAGCGCCACCGGGGAGCTGTTTTTT.

The chain recombines TRBV15 with TRBJ1-5; D is ambiguous. CDR3 length: 15 amino acids. V was pared by 0 bases and J by 4 bases, with 10 bases between. The V gene's germline CDR1 is LNHNV and CDR2 YYDKDF (reference sequence). In nucleotides, the CDR3 is TGTGCCACCAGCAGAGATCAACCTAGTAATCAGCCCCAGCATTTT. Protein sequence: CATSRDQPSNQPQHF.

This chain connects TRBV24-1 to TRBJ2-3, with TRBD1 as a possible D gene (5 bases). The length of the CDR3 is 13 residues. Trimming took 2 bases from V and 4 from J, leaving 6 bases between them. CDR1 and CDR2 from the germline V gene are KGHDR and SFDVKD. DNA for the CDR3: TGTGCCACCAGTGATTCAGGGTCAGATACGCAGTATTTT. It encodes CATSDSGSDTQYF.

This chain connects TRBV5-1 to TRBJ2-3, with D perhaps being TRBD1 or TRBD2 (6 bases each). Germline lookup yields CDR1 SGHRS and CDR2 YFSETQ. With 0 bases removed from V and 4 bases from J, the gap between germline ends came to 12 bases. The CDR3 is made up of 15 amino acids. The CDR3 bases are TGCGCCAGCAGCTTGGGGGGGGCGAGCGCAGATACGCAGTATTTT. Translation: CASSLGGASADTQYF.

The rearrangement joins TRBV6-6 to TRBJ2-5; D may be TRBD1 (5 bases). The CDR3 loop spans 13 amino acids. Germline assignment: CDR1 MNHNY and CDR2 SVGAGI (reference sequence). Deletions cut 6 bases from V and 1 base from J, with 9 bases between. CDR3 region: CASRGRVQETQYF. The CDR3, as DNA: TGTGCCAGCAGGGGCAGGGTCCAAGAGACCCAGTACTTC.

This clonotype was seen a few times. This chain links TRBV9 with TRBJ1-6; 7 bases fit TRBD1. Germline trimming cut 3 bases from V and 11 bases from J; bases unmatched to any gene: 5. The germline V gene encodes CDR1 SGDLS and CDR2 YYNGEE. The CDR3 spans 13 residues. The CDR3 here is CASSAYRGAPLHF. CDR3 DNA: TGTGCCAGCAGCGCATACAGGGGTGCACCCCTCCACTTT.

This clonotype was observed many times. V is TRBV10-3 and J is TRBJ2-1, with 14 bases aligning to TRBD2. There are 18 residues in the CDR3. Germline V gene lookup returns CDR1 ENHRY and CDR2 SYGVKD. V lost 3 bases, J lost 0 bases, and 4 bases stayed unmatched. The DNA of the CDR3 is TGTGCCATCAGTGACCCGGGACTAGCGGGAGTCTCCTACAATGAGCAGTTCTTC. It translates to CAISDPGLAGVSYNEQFF.

The sample holds a few counts of this clonotype. J is TRBJ2-1 and V is TRBV7-9; TRBD2 is a possible D gene (6 bases). The CDR3 length is 15 residues. Trimming stripped 2 bases from V and 9 bases from J, with 17 bases between. Germline CDR1 SEHNR, CDR2 FQNEAQ (reference sequence). The CDR3 nucleotides read TGTGCCAGCAGCTTATCCGGGAGTGTCCTCTCTGAGCAGTTCTTC. This codes for CASSLSGSVLSEQFF.

This clonotype was observed a handful of times. The V and J genes are TRBV11-2 and TRBJ2-7; 10 nucleotides line up with TRBD2. There are 16 residues in the CDR3. With 5 bases clipped from V and 2 bases from J, the junction kept 9 bases outside the gene matches. From germline, CDR1 is SGHAT and CDR2 FQNNGV. The CDR3 DNA reads as TGTGCCAGCAGCGAAGGACTAGCGGCAGTAACCTACGAGCAGTACTTC. Translation gives CASSEGLAAVTYEQYF.

This clonotype was found a few times. The V gene is TRBV9, the J gene TRBJ2-1; D uncertain. The CDR3 is 15 residues long. CDR1 SGDLS and CDR2 YYNGEE come from the germline V gene. V lost 1 base and J 2 bases, leaving 10 bases between the germline ends. The CDR3 sequence: CASSVTRSAYNEQFF. CDR3 DNA: TGTGCCAGCAGCGTAACCCGTTCTGCCTACAATGAGCAGTTCTTC.

With regard to this clonotype: A much more abundant neighbour one base away suggests this may be a read error. CDR3 residues: CASSLIYQETQYF. CDR3 coding DNA: TGTGCCAGCAGCTTAATCTACCAAGAGACCCAGTACTTC. V usage is TRBV7-3 and J usage is TRBJ2-5; D not certain. Germline values: CDR1 SGHTA, CDR2 FQGTGA. The CDR3 covers 13 residues. Trimming took 1 base from V and 0 from J, leaving 3 bases between them.

This clonotype was found many times. This sequence joins TRBV12-3 or TRBV12-4 and TRBJ2-5, with D possibly being TRBD1 (5 bases). With 2 bases removed from V and 1 base from J, the gap between germline ends came to 11 bases. This CDR3 has 15 amino acids. The CDR3 DNA reads TGTGCCAGCAGTTTATTAGGGGCAGCCCAAGAGACCCAGTACTTC. Translating it yields CASSLLGAAQETQYF.